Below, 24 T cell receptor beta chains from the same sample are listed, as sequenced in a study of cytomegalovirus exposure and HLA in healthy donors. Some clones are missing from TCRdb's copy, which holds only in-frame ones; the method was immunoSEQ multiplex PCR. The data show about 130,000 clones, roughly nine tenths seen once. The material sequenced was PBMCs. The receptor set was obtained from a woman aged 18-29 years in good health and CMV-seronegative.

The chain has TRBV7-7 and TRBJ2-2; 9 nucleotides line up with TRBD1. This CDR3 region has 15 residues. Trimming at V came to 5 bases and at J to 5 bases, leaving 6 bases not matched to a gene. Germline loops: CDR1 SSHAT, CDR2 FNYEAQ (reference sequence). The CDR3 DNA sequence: TGTGCCAGCAGCCCCGGGACAGGGTTAACCGGGGAGCTGTTTTTT. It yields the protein CASSPGTGLTGELFF.

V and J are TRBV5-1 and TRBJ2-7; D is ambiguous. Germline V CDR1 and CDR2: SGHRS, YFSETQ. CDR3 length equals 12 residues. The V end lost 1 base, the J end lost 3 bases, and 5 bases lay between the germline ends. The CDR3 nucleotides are TGCGCCAGCAGCTTGACTGGCTACGAGCAGTACTTC. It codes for CASSLTGYEQYF.

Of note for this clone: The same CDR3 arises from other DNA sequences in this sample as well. CDR3 in amino acids: CASSYTNTGELFF. The CDR3 coding sequence is TGTGCCAGCAGTTACACTAACACCGGGGAGCTGTTTTTT. The rearrangement links TRBV6-5 to TRBJ2-2; D ambiguous. V shed 2 bases and J shed 2 bases, with 3 bases lying between them. The CDR3 contains 13 residues. The germline V gene encodes CDR1 MNHEY and CDR2 SVGAGI.

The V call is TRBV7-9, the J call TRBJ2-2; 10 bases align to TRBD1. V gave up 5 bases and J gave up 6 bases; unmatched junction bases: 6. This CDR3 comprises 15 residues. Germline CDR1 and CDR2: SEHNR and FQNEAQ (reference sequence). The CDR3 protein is CASSHRQGAAGELFF. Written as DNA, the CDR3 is TGTGCCAGCAGCCACCGACAGGGGGCGGCCGGGGAGCTGTTTTTT.

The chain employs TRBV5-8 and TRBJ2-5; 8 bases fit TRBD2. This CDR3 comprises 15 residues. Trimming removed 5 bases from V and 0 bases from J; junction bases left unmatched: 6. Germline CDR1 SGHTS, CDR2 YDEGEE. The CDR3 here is CASRAGGRYQETQYF. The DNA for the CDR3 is TGTGCCAGCAGGGCGGGGGGACGATACCAAGAGACCCAGTACTTC.

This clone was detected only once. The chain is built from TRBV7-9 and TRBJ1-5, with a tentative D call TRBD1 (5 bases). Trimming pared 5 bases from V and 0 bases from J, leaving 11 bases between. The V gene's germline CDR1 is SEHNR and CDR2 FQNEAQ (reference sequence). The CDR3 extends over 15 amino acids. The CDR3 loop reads CASSPRTSSNQPQHF. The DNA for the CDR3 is TGTGCCAGCAGCCCCCGGACATCTAGCAATCAGCCCCAGCATTTT.

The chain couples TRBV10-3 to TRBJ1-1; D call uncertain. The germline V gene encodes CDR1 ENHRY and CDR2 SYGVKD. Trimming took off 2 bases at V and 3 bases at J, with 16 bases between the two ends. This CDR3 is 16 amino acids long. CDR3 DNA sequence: TGTGCCATCAGTGAGCCCCCAACGGGTGGAGACACTGAAGCTTTCTTT. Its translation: CAISEPPTGGDTEAFF.

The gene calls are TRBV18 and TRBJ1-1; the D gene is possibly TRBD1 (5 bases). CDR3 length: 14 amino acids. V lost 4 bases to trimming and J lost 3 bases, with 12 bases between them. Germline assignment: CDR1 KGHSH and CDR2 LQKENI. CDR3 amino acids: CASSREGIDTEAFF. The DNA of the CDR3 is TGTGCCAGCTCACGGGAGGGGATTGACACTGAAGCTTTCTTT.

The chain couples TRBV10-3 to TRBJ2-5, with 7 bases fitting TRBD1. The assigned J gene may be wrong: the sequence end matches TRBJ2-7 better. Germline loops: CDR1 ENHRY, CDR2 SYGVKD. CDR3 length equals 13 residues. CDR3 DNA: TGTGCCATCACCCCGGACAGGTACGGCGAGCAGTACTTC. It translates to CAITPDRYGEQYF.

DNA for the CDR3: TGTGCCAGCAGCTTAGTGCAAGGGAGCACTGAAGCTTTCTTT. Translated, it gives CASSLVQGSTEAFF. The V gene is TRBV7-2, the J gene TRBJ1-1; no clear D gene. This CDR3 is built from 14 residues. Germline V gene data show CDR1 as SGHTA and CDR2 as FQGNSA. The V and J ends lost 1 base and 4 bases respectively, with 10 bases between them.

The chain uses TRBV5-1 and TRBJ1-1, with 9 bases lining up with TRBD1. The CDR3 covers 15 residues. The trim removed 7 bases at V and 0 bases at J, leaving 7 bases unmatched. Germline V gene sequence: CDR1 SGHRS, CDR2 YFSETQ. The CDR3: CASRPGTGLNTEAFF. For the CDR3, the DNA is TGCGCCAGCCGCCCCGGGACAGGGTTGAACACTGAAGCTTTCTTT.

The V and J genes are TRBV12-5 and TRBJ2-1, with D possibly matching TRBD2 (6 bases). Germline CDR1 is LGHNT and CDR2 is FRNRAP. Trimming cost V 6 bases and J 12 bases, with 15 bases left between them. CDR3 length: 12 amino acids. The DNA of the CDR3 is TGTGCTAGTGGCACCGGATTGGGGGGGCAGTTCTTC. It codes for CASGTGLGGQFF.

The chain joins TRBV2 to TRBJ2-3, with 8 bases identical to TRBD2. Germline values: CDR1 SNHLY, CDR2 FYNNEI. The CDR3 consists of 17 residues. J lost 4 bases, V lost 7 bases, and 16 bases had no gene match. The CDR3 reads CASNRFGGAFYADTQYF. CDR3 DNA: TGTGCCAGCAATCGCTTCGGGGGGGCTTTTTATGCAGATACGCAGTATTTT.

As DNA, the CDR3 is TGTGCCAGCAGCTTCCGGGGAAGCGGTGGAAACACCATATATTTT. Translated: CASSFRGSGGNTIYF. The J gene is TRBJ1-3, the V gene TRBV5-6; the D is unclear. There are 15 residues in the CDR3. The ends were cut back, 2 bases at V and 3 bases at J, with 12 bases in the middle. Germline CDR1 SGHDT, CDR2 YYEEEE. Looking up the rest from reference TRBV5-6 and TRBJ1-3 gives the full variable domain: DAGVTQSPTHLIKTRGQQVTLRCSPKSGHDTVSWYQQALGQGPQFIFQYYEEEERQRGNFPDRFSGHQFPNYSSELNVNALLLGDSALYLCASSFRGSGGNTIYFGEGSWLTVV.

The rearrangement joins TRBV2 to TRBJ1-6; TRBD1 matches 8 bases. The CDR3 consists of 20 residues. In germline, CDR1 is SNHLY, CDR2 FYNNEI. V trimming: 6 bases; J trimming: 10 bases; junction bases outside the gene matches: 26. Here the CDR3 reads CASSVDREDKGGVLRSPLHF. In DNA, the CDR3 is TGTGCCAGCAGCGTGGACAGGGAGGATAAGGGAGGAGTGCTTAGGTCACCCCTCCACTTT.

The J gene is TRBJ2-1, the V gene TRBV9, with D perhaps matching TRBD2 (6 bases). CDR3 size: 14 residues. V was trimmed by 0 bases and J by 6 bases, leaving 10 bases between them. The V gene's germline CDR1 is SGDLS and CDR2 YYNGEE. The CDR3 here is CASSVDWGVNEQFF. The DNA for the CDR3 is TGTGCCAGCAGCGTAGATTGGGGGGTCAATGAGCAGTTCTTC.

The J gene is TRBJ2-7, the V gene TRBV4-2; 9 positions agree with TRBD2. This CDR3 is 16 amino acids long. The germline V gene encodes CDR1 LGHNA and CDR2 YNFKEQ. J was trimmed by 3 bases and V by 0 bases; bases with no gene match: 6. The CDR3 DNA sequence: TGTGCCAGCAGCCAAGATTATGGTAGCGGGGGCTACGAGCAGTACTTC. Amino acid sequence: CASSQDYGSGGYEQYF.

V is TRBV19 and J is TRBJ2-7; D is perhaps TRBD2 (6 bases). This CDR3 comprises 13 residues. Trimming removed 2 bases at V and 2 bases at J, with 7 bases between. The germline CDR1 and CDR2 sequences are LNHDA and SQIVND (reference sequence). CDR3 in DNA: TGTGCCAGTAGTATACCGGGAGCCTACGAGCAGTACTTC. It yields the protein CASSIPGAYEQYF.

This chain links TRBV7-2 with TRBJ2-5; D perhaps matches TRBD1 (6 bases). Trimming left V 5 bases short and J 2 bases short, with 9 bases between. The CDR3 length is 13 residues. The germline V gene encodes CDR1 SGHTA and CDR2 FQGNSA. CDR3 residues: CASSHGQQETQYF. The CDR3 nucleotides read TGTGCCAGCAGCCACGGACAGCAAGAGACCCAGTACTTC.

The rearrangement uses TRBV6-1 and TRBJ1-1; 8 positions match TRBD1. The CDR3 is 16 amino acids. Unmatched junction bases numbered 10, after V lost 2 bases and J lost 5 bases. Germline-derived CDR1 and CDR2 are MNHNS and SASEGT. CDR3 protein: CASSEPGRQGRTEAFF. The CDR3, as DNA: TGTGCCAGCAGTGAACCGGGTAGACAGGGGAGAACTGAAGCTTTCTTT.

The CDR3 region is CASSLGRGVYGYTF. CDR3 nucleotides: TGTGCCAGCAGCTTGGGCCGGGGGGTCTATGGCTACACCTTC. The chain couples TRBV5-6 to TRBJ1-2; D may be TRBD1 (5 bases). This CDR3 comprises 14 residues. CDR1 is SGHDT and CDR2 is YYEEEE in the germline V gene. The germline V and J ends were trimmed by 0 bases and 4 bases, with 10 bases remaining between them.

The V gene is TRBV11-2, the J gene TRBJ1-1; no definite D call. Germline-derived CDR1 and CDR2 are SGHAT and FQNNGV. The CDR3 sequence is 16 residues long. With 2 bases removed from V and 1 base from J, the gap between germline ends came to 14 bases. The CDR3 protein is CASSLFFRIENTEAFF. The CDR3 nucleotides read TGTGCCAGCAGCTTATTTTTCAGGATAGAGAACACTGAAGCTTTCTTT.

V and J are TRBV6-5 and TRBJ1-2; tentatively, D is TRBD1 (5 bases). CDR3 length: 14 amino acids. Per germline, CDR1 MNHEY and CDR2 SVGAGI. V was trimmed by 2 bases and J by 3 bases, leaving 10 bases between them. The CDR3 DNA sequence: TGTGCCAGCAGTTACAGGGGAACGCACTATGGCTACACCTTC. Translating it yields CASSYRGTHYGYTF.

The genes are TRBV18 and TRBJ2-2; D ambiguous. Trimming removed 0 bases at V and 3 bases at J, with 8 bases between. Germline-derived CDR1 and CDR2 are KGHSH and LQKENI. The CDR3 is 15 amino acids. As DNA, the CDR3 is TGTGCCAGCTCACCACCTTACAGAGACACCGGGGAGCTGTTTTTT. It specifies CASSPPYRDTGELFF.